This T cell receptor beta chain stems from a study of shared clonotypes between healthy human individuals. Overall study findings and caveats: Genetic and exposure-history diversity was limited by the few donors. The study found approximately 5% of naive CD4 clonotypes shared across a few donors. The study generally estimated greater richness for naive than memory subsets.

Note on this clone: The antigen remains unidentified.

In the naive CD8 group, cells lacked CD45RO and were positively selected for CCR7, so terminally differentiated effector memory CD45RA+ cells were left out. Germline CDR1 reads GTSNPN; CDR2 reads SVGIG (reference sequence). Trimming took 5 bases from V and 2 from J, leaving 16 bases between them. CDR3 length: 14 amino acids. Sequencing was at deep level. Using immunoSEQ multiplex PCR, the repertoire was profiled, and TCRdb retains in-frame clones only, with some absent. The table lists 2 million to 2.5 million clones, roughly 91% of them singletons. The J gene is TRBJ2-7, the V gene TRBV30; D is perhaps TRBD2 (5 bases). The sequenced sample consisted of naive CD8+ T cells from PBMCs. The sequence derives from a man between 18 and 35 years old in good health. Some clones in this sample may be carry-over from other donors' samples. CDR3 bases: TGTGCCTGGTCTTCGACCGAGGGCCCCTACGAGCAGTACTTC. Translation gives CAWSSTEGPYEQYF. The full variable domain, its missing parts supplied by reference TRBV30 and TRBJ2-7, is SQTIHQWPATLVQPVGSPLSLECTVEGTSNPNLYWYRQAAGRGLQLLFYSVGIGQISSEVPQNLSASRPQDRQFILSSKKLLLSDSGFYLCAWSSTEGPYEQYFGPGTRLTVT.